The clone carrying this TCR beta chain showed up just a few times. Germline V lookup: CDR1 KGHSH, CDR2 LQKENI. V lost 3 bases, J lost 3 bases, and 4 bases stayed unmatched. This CDR3 is built from 14 residues. The sample belongs to a study of blood T cells in healthy people across ages. Donors were systemically healthy Caucasian individuals from Russia aged roughly 6 to 100 years. It was with a sample-barcoded 5' primer and a J-beta primer mix that a second PCR of roughly 6 to 12 cycles was run. Tags on each cDNA molecule came from a template-switch adaptor with 12 random nucleotides. TCRdb fed the 5' RACE reads into MiXCR, producing one record per CDR3 protein. The sample holds over 750,000 distinct CDR3 sequences, 25% seen once. This same sample was also part of a study on T cells of mothers and their children. From that study: All donors were healthy and Caucasian; they were three mothers and their six children. The study obtained over 9 million TCR beta CDR3 reads per mother and about 3 million per child.

V usage is TRBV18 and J usage is TRBJ1-2; TRBD1 matches at 7 bases. The source of this sequence is a boy between 10 and 17 years old in good health. What was sequenced was blood. In nucleotides, the CDR3 is TGTGCCAGCTCACCGGGACAGCTATACTATGGCTACACCTTC. Protein: CASSPGQLYYGYTF.